Detailed here is one T cell receptor (beta chain). Its antigen remains unknown. The V gene's germline CDR1 is SQVTM and CDR2 ANQGSEA. The CDR3 extends over 13 amino acids. V was clipped by 8 bases and J by 3 bases, with 14 bases between them. The treatment is: roughly 10-day PBMC culture with coronavirus spike peptide pools or control peptides (ViraFEST assay). The data were obtained in a study of vaccination and CD4 T cells after COVID-19. The assay that was used to sequence DNA from cultured CD4+ T cells was the Oncomine TCR Beta short-read assay. TCRdb re-called the PCR reads through MiXCR, storing one row per CDR3 protein. Of around 14,000 distinct CDR3 sequences listed, more than 45% were seen once; the top ten hold over 8%.

This sequence originates from a human donor who had recovered from COVID-19. Sequencing was performed on CD4+ T cells from blood, cultured in vitro. The chain uses TRBV29-1 and TRBJ2-1, with a tentative D call TRBD1 (6 bases). CDR3 sequence (DNA): TGCAGCACCACAGGGATGGACTACAATGAGCAGTTCTTC. Translation: CSTTGMDYNEQFF.